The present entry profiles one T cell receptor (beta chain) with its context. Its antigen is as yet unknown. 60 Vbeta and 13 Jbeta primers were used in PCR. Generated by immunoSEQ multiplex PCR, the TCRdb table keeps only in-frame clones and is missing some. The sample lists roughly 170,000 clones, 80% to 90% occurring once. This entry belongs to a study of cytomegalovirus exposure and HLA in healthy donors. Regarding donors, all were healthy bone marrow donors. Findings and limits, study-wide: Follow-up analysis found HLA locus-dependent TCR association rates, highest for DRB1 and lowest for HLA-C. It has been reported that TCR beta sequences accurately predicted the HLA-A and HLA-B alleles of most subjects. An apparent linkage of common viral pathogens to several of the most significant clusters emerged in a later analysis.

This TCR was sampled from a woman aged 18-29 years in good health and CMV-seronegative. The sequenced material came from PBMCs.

The CDR3 is CASSLMGDTGELFF. The CDR3 nucleotides are TGCGCCAGCAGCTTGATGGGCGACACCGGGGAGCTGTTTTTT. The rearrangement links TRBV5-1 to TRBJ2-2, with D unresolved. V lost 1 base and J 3 bases, leaving 7 bases between the germline ends. This CDR3 has 14 amino acids. Germline assignment: CDR1 SGHRS and CDR2 YFSETQ.